Below, 22 T cell receptor beta chains from the same sample are listed, as sequenced in a study of Graves' ophthalmopathy and Graves' hyperthyroidism. From RNA, the CDR3 regions of TCR beta chains were amplified and sequenced. An initial RT-PCR round employing HTBI primers preceded a second-round multiplex PCR. TCRdb itself ran the multiplex PCR reads through MiXCR, one entry per CDR3 protein. The sample includes approximately 1.2 million distinct CDR3 sequences, 35% to 40% of them seen just once. The sequenced sample was peripheral blood or thyroid tissue (not recorded which). These receptors all stem from an adult man with Graves' hyperthyroidism.

The gene calls are TRBV27 and TRBJ2-7; perhaps TRBD2 as D (6 bases). CDR3 length: 18 residues. From germline, CDR1 is MNHEY and CDR2 SMNVEV (reference sequence). V lost 3 bases and J lost 0, with 21 bases in between. The CDR3 DNA reads as TGTGCCAGCAGTTTTATGGTAGGAGGGCCTTCTCTCTCCTACGAGCAGTACTTC. It yields the protein CASSFMVGGPSLSYEQYF.

The genes are TRBV30 and TRBJ1-6; D gene unclear. CDR3 length: 15 amino acids. The ends were cut back, 5 bases at V and 7 bases at J, with 18 bases in the middle. Germline V CDR1 and CDR2: GTSNPN, SVGIG (reference sequence). CDR3 DNA sequence: TGTGCCTGGTCCATGGGTAGCGGAGGAAATTCACCCCTCCACTTT. Its protein product is CAWSMGSGGNSPLHF.

This clonotype was observed a handful of times. As DNA, the CDR3 is TGTGCCAGCAGCCGCAGGTCCCCGGCGGGGATAAGCGAGCAGTACTTC. It codes for CASSRRSPAGISEQYF. This chain connects TRBV6-2 or TRBV6-3 to TRBJ2-7; tentative D call: TRBD2 (6 bases). CDR3 length: 16 residues. The ends were cut back, 6 bases at V and 6 bases at J, with 24 bases in the middle. CDR1 MNHEY and CDR2 SVGEGT come from the germline V gene.

The table lists this clonotype with a few counts. V gene TRBV27 combines with J gene TRBJ1-4, with no clear D. The germline V gene encodes CDR1 MNHEY and CDR2 SMNVEV (reference sequence). CDR3 size: 14 residues. The V end lost 6 bases, the J end lost 7 bases, and 15 bases lay between the germline ends. The CDR3 nucleotides read TGTGCCAGCAGGGCCGACCCCCGGAGTGAAAAACTGTTTTTT. Translated, it gives CASRADPRSEKLFF.

The V and J genes are TRBV19 and TRBJ1-1, with D possibly being TRBD1 (5 bases). The length of the CDR3 is 13 residues. From germline, CDR1 is LNHDA and CDR2 SQIVND (reference sequence). V was clipped by 1 base and J by 8 bases, with 11 bases between them. For the CDR3, the DNA is TGTGCCAGTAGTATAGGTTCAGGGCCAGAAGCTTTCTTT. Residues: CASSIGSGPEAFF.

This sequence joins TRBV9 and TRBJ2-2, with 7 bases aligning to TRBD1. This CDR3 contains 16 residues. Germline V gene lookup returns CDR1 SGDLS and CDR2 YYNGEE. J lost 4 bases, V lost 7 bases, and 13 bases had no gene match. The DNA of the CDR3 is TGTGCCAGCTCACCACCGGGACAGAGATTCACCGGGGAGCTGTTTTTT. This encodes CASSPPGQRFTGELFF.

Concerning this clonotype itself: Just one base apart from a much larger clone, this may be a read error. The genes are TRBV19 and TRBJ1-5; D is unclear. Looked up from germline, CDR1 is LNHDA and CDR2 is SQIVND (reference sequence). This CDR3 has 15 residues. The CDR3 DNA follows: TGTGCCAGCCAGTCCACCGGGAATAGCAGTCAGCCCCAGCATTTT. This sequence encodes CASQSTGNSSQPQHF.

A word on this clonotype: At one end, the junction sequence differs from germline, possibly due to a read error. This rearrangement joins TRBV3-1 to TRBJ1-1; possibly TRBD1 for D (5 bases). There are 13 residues in the CDR3. Germline values: CDR1 LGHDT, CDR2 YNNKEL (reference sequence). For the CDR3, the DNA is TGTGCCAGCAGCCAGGGACTAGGGGCCAGGTTGCTCTTT. Residues: CASSQGLGARLLF.

Turning to this clonotype: This clone may be a read error of a much larger clone one base away. This sequence joins TRBV7-9 and TRBJ2-2; maybe TRBD2 (6 bases). The CDR3 spans 14 residues. Germline loops: CDR1 SEHNR, CDR2 FQNEAQ (reference sequence). This CDR3 reads CASSLGSYTGGLFF. CDR3 nucleotide sequence: TGTGCCAGCAGCTTAGGGAGCTACACCGGGGGGCTGTTTTTT.

V is TRBV14 and J is TRBJ2-7; 9 bases are shared with TRBD2. The CDR3 contains 20 residues. V trimming: 0 bases; J trimming: 11 bases; junction bases outside the gene matches: 26. Germline V gene data show CDR1 as SGHDN and CDR2 as FVKESK. The CDR3: CASSQEKGVAWPSGIRRKYF. The CDR3 bases are TGTGCCAGCAGCCAAGAGAAGGGGGTCGCCTGGCCTAGCGGGATAAGGCGGAAGTACTTC.

The genes are TRBV19 and TRBJ1-2, with a tentative D call TRBD1 (6 bases). There are 15 residues in the CDR3. The V end lost 3 bases, the J end lost 7 bases, and 18 bases lay between the germline ends. The germline V gene encodes CDR1 LNHDA and CDR2 SQIVND (reference sequence). CDR3 sequence: CASSIVRTAGRGYTF. In nucleotides, the CDR3 is TGTGCCAGTAGTATTGTCCGGACAGCGGGGCGTGGCTACACCTTC.

The chain recombines TRBV29-1 with TRBJ2-2, with TRBD2 identical over 9 bases. This CDR3 region has 15 residues. Germline-derived CDR1 and CDR2 are SQVTM and ANQGSEA. The junction had 4 bases not matched to a gene; V was cut back by 2 bases and J by 3 bases. Here the CDR3 DNA reads TGCAGCGTTGAATTCACTAGCGGGCACACCGGGGAGCTGTTTTTT. The encoded protein is CSVEFTSGHTGELFF.

This clonotype was seen ten or more times. CDR3 sequence (DNA): TGTGCCAGCAGTGAACACCCGAACACTGAAGCTTTCTTT. Its translation is CASSEHPNTEAFF. The V and J genes are TRBV2 and TRBJ1-1; no clear D gene. Between the trimmed V and J ends, which lost 2 bases and 1 base, there was a span of 5 bases. CDR3 length equals 13 residues. CDR1 and CDR2 from the germline V gene are SNHLY and FYNNEI. The full variable domain, its missing parts supplied by reference TRBV2 and TRBJ1-1, is EPEVTQTPSHQVTQMGQEVILRCVPISNHLYFYWYRQILGQKVEFLVSFYNNEISEKSEIFDDQFSVERPDGSNFTLKIRSTKLEDSAMYFCASSEHPNTEAFFGQGTRLTVV.

This clonotype was seen many times. The CDR3 DNA is TGTGCCAGCAGTCAGGGGCAGCCGAATTCACCCCTCCACTTT. Translating gives CASSQGQPNSPLHF. V usage is TRBV7-9 and J usage is TRBJ1-6, with a weak D call TRBD1 (6 bases). This CDR3 is built from 14 residues. Germline V gene sequence: CDR1 SEHNR, CDR2 FQNEAQ (reference sequence). Deletions cut 6 bases from V and 7 bases from J, with 13 bases between.

V and J are TRBV7-3 and TRBJ1-3; D ambiguous. Germline assignment: CDR1 SGHTA and CDR2 FQGTGA. Trimming removed 2 bases from V and 0 bases from J, with 26 bases in between. The length of the CDR3 is 21 residues. The DNA for the CDR3 is TGTGCCAGCAGCTTAGCGCATCTGGGTTCTGGAAACTTAAACTCTGGAAACACCATATATTTT. It codes for CASSLAHLGSGNLNSGNTIYF.

The chain recombines TRBV10-3 with TRBJ2-6; D may be TRBD2 (5 bases). CDR1 is ENHRY, CDR2 SYGVKD, per germline. CDR3 length: 14 residues. The germline V and J ends were trimmed by 6 bases and 8 bases, with 14 bases remaining between them. CDR3 in amino acids: CAISDMTGTNVLTF. Written as DNA, the CDR3 is TGTGCCATCAGCGACATGACCGGGACCAACGTCCTGACTTTC.

This clonotype has a handful of counts. The chain joins TRBV20-1 to TRBJ2-7; 8 bases line up with TRBD2. J lost 2 bases, V lost 3 bases, and 9 bases had no gene match. Germline V gene data show CDR1 as DFQATT and CDR2 as SNEGSKA (reference sequence). The CDR3 totals 15 residues. The DNA for the CDR3 is TGCAGTGCTAGCCTGGGGGGGACTAGAGCCTACGAGCAGTACTTC. It encodes CSASLGGTRAYEQYF.

This clonotype was recorded at least ten times. This CDR3 reads CAISESSNTEAFF. In nucleotides, the CDR3 is TGTGCCATCAGTGAGTCGTCCAACACTGAAGCTTTCTTT. The chain has TRBV10-3 and TRBJ1-1; D not resolved. The germline V and J ends were trimmed by 0 bases and 2 bases, with 4 bases remaining between them. There are 13 residues in the CDR3. Germline CDR1 is ENHRY and CDR2 is SYGVKD.

The V and J genes are TRBV7-2 and TRBJ2-7; 7 bases map to TRBD1. The CDR3 covers 14 residues. V gave up 5 bases and J gave up 3 bases; unmatched junction bases: 7. Looked up from germline, CDR1 is SGHTA and CDR2 is FQGNSA. This CDR3 is CASSQTTGLYEQYF. In DNA, the CDR3 is TGTGCCAGCAGCCAGACGACAGGGCTCTACGAGCAGTACTTC. Full variable domain (remainder filled in from reference TRBV7-2 and TRBJ2-7): GAGVSQSPSNKVTEKGKDVELRCDPISGHTALYWYRQSLGQGLEFLIYFQGNSAPDKSGLPSDRFSAERTGGSVSTLTIQRTQQEDSAVYLCASSQTTGLYEQYFGPGTRLTVT.

This chain uses TRBV10-3 with TRBJ2-7; 7 positions agree with TRBD1. Unmatched junction bases numbered 17, after V lost 5 bases and J lost 7 bases. CDR3 length: 16 residues. Looked up from germline, CDR1 is ENHRY and CDR2 is SYGVKD. CDR3 loop: CAISYDIQDRPEEQYF. The CDR3 bases are TGTGCCATCAGTTACGACATCCAGGACAGGCCGGAGGAGCAGTACTTC.

V usage is TRBV12-3 or TRBV12-4 and J usage is TRBJ2-2, with 7 nucleotides matching TRBD2. The trim removed 3 bases at V and 7 bases at J, leaving 8 bases unmatched. The CDR3 consists of 15 residues. The CDR3 loop is CASSFQIKRGGELFF. In DNA form, the CDR3 reads TGTGCCAGCAGTTTCCAAATAAAGCGGGGCGGGGAGCTGTTTTTT.

The chain recombines TRBV27 with TRBJ1-6, with D possibly matching TRBD1 (5 bases). With 3 bases removed from V and 7 bases from J, the gap between germline ends came to 13 bases. This CDR3 contains 15 residues. The germline V gene encodes CDR1 MNHEY and CDR2 SMNVEV (reference sequence). The DNA for the CDR3 is TGTGCCAGCAGTTTTACAGGAGGGGCGAATTCACCCCTCCACTTT. Translated: CASSFTGGANSPLHF.